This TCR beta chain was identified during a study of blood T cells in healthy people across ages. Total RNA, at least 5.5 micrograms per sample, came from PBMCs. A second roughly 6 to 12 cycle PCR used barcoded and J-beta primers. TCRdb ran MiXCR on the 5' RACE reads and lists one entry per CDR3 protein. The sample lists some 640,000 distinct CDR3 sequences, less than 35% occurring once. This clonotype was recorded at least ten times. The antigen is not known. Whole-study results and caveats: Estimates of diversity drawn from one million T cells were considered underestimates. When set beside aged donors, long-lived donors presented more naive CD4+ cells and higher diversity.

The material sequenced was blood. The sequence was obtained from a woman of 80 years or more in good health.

The CDR3 nucleotides are TGCGCCAGCAGCTTGGGTCTAGCGGGGGCAGCCTACACAGATACGCAGTATTTT. Translating gives CASSLGLAGAAYTDTQYF. This sequence joins TRBV5-1 and TRBJ2-3; TRBD2 aligns across 10 bases. V trimming: 0 bases; J trimming: 2 bases; junction bases outside the gene matches: 9. The germline V gene has CDR1 SGHRS and CDR2 YFSETQ. The length of the CDR3 is 18 residues.